These 9 T cell receptor beta chains were all obtained from the same sample, sequenced in a study of T cells after yellow fever vaccination. TCRdb fed the 5' RACE reads into MiXCR, producing one record per CDR3 protein. Among over 70,000 distinct CDR3 sequences listed, 7.5% to 8% were seen once. The sequences come from CD8+ T cells sorted from PBMCs, collected on the day of the yellow fever booster vaccination. These receptors originate from a man younger than 45 who received the YFV17D yellow fever vaccine.

This clonotype has just a few counts. The gene calls are TRBV5-1 and TRBJ2-7; no firm D call. V was pared by 3 bases and J by 3 bases, with 4 bases between. The length of the CDR3 is 11 residues. The germline V gene has CDR1 SGHRS and CDR2 YFSETQ. CDR3 in DNA: TGCGCCAGCAGCTGGATCTACGAGCAGTACTTC. Protein: CASSWIYEQYF.

DNA for the CDR3: TGTGCCAGCAGTCCCGGGACAGGGGCTTCGACCTACGAGCAGTACTTC. As protein: CASSPGTGASTYEQYF. This chain connects TRBV28 to TRBJ2-7; 10 bases map to TRBD1. Germline CDR1 and CDR2: MDHEN and SYDVKM. V gave up 5 bases and J gave up 2 bases; unmatched junction bases: 9. The CDR3 sequence is 16 residues long.

This clonotype was found a few times. The chain joins TRBV28 to TRBJ2-2, with D unclear. The CDR3 is made up of 14 amino acids. Germline loops: CDR1 MDHEN, CDR2 SYDVKM. V lost 1 base, J lost 4 bases, and 7 bases lay in between. For the CDR3, the DNA is TGTGCCAGCAGTTTATCGGAGCTCACCGGGGAGCTGTTTTTT. Translating gives CASSLSELTGELFF.

V usage is TRBV20-1 and J usage is TRBJ1-4; D is unclear. The V end lost 1 base, the J end lost 12 bases, and 9 bases lay between the germline ends. Germline CDR1 is DFQATT and CDR2 is SNEGSKA (reference sequence). The length of the CDR3 is 11 residues. CDR3 amino acids: CSARVGMELFF. CDR3 nucleotides: TGCAGTGCTAGAGTTGGGATGGAACTGTTTTTT.

This clonotype was seen more than once but under ten times. V and J are TRBV10-2 and TRBJ2-7, with D possibly matching TRBD2 (6 bases). Germline CDR1 WSHSY, CDR2 SAAADI. The CDR3 has 13 amino acids. V lost 11 bases and J 0 bases, leaving 14 bases between the germline ends. The CDR3 is CAGAGGSSYEQYF. The CDR3 bases are TGCGCCGGCGCAGGAGGGTCCTCCTACGAGCAGTACTTC.

In DNA form, the CDR3 reads TGTGCCAGCAGTTTACTGACCACGAGGAACGAGCAGTACTTC. Protein sequence: CASSLLTTRNEQYF. The rearrangement joins TRBV27 to TRBJ2-7; D unclear. Trimming left V 2 bases short and J 5 bases short, with 13 bases between. Per the germline V gene, CDR1 is MNHEY and CDR2 is SMNVEV (reference sequence). This CDR3 region has 14 residues.

This clonotype was counted many times. This chain links TRBV7-2 with TRBJ2-5; 8 positions agree with TRBD1. Germline V gene sequence: CDR1 SGHTA, CDR2 FQGNSA. The CDR3 loop spans 16 amino acids. V trimming: 5 bases; J trimming: 2 bases; junction bases outside the gene matches: 10. CDR3 bases: TGTGCCAGCAGCCAGGGGGCGGGACTCGTACAAGAGACCCAGTACTTC. It yields the protein CASSQGAGLVQETQYF.

This clonotype was seen repeatedly, ten times or more. V is TRBV7-9 and J is TRBJ2-7; D is uncertain. CDR3 length: 12 amino acids. Germline loops: CDR1 SEHNR, CDR2 FQNEAQ (reference sequence). Deletions cut 1 base from V and 5 bases from J, with 6 bases between. The CDR3 reads CASSLVTNEQYF. As DNA, the CDR3 is TGTGCCAGCAGCTTAGTTACGAACGAGCAGTACTTC.

There are a few counts of this clonotype. This chain connects TRBV2 to TRBJ2-1; the match to TRBD2 covers 9 bases. CDR3 size: 15 residues. The germline V gene has CDR1 SNHLY and CDR2 FYNNEI. With 7 bases clipped from V and 4 bases from J, the junction kept 8 bases outside the gene matches. The CDR3, as DNA: TGTGCCAGCACCGGGCGGGAGGGAACGTACAATGAGCAGTTCTTC. This encodes CASTGREGTYNEQFF.